What follows are 5 T cell receptor beta chains derived from one specimen sequenced in a study of T cell responses to AZD1222 COVID-19 vaccine. The repertoire was sequenced with immunoSEQ multiplex PCR; TCRdb's copy has only in-frame clones and lacks some. The repertoire includes approximately 130,000 clones, 88% of them detected once, and over 5% sits in the top ten. Sequencing was performed on peripheral blood, taken 28 days after the second AZD1222 dose. The receptor set was obtained from an adult who received the AZD1222 COVID-19 vaccine.

This chain connects TRBV7-2 to TRBJ2-2; the match to TRBD1 covers 8 bases. The length of the CDR3 is 17 residues. Germline trimming cut 6 bases from V and 0 bases from J; bases unmatched to any gene: 9. Germline values: CDR1 SGHTA, CDR2 FQGNSA. CDR3 sequence: CASSFPAGGPNTGELFF. CDR3 in DNA: TGTGCCAGCAGTTTCCCCGCAGGGGGCCCGAACACCGGGGAGCTGTTTTTT.

This chain uses TRBV7-2 with TRBJ1-2, with 7 bases identical to TRBD1. V lost 1 base to trimming and J lost 6 bases; unmatched junction nucleotides: 5. Germline-derived CDR1 and CDR2 are SGHTA and FQGNSA. This CDR3 comprises 14 residues. The CDR3 coding sequence is TGTGCCAGCAGCTTAGTTGGAGGGGGCGATGGCTACACCTTC. It is translated as CASSLVGGGDGYTF.

This chain joins TRBV7-9 and TRBJ2-7; 12 bases align to TRBD2. CDR1 is SEHNR, CDR2 FQNEAQ, per germline (reference sequence). The CDR3 has 18 residues. V shed 4 bases, J shed 1 base, and the junction held 11 bases outside the gene matches. CDR3 sequence (DNA): TGTGCCAGCAGCTCCTGGACTAGCGGGGCGCTCCCTTCCTACGAGCAGTACTTC. It codes for CASSSWTSGALPSYEQYF.

This chain joins TRBV3-1 (or the pseudogene TRBV3-2) and TRBJ1-6; D call uncertain. Germline CDR1 reads LGHDT; CDR2 reads YNNKEL (reference sequence). V lost 3 bases and J 7 bases, leaving 7 bases between the germline ends. CDR3 size: 13 residues. For the CDR3, the DNA is TGTGCCAGCAGCCAGCTGGGGAATTCACCCCTCCACTTT. Translating it yields CASSQLGNSPLHF.

Only one count was recorded for this clone. V and J are TRBV6-1 and TRBJ1-5, with D uncertain. The V end lost 3 bases, the J end lost 7 bases, and 7 bases lay between the germline ends. This CDR3 region has 12 residues. CDR1 MNHNS and CDR2 SASEGT come from the germline V gene. The CDR3 coding sequence is TGTGCCAGCAGTGACCGAATACAGCCCCAGCATTTT. It is translated as CASSDRIQPQHF.